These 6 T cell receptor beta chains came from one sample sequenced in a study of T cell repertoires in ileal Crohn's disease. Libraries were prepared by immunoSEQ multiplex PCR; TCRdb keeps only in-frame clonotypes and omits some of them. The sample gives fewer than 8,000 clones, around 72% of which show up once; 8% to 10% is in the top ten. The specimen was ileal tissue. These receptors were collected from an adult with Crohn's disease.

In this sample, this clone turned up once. This chain's CDR3 is CASSYSRVANEQFF. CDR3 nucleotides: TGTGCCAGCAGTTACTCCAGGGTTGCCAATGAGCAGTTCTTC. The genes are TRBV6-5 and TRBJ2-1; TRBD1 is a possible D gene (5 bases). The V end lost 0 bases, the J end lost 6 bases, and 9 bases lay between the germline ends. Germline assignment: CDR1 MNHEY and CDR2 SVGAGI. The CDR3 runs 14 residues.

The CDR3 region is CASSMAGGAYNSPLHF. CDR3 sequence (DNA): TGTGCCAGTAGTATGGCAGGGGGAGCCTATAATTCACCCCTCCACTTT. The chain recombines TRBV19 with TRBJ1-6; 7 bases line up with TRBD1. Looked up from germline, CDR1 is LNHDA and CDR2 is SQIVND (reference sequence). The CDR3 runs 16 residues. V shed 3 bases, J shed 2 bases, and the junction held 4 bases outside the gene matches.

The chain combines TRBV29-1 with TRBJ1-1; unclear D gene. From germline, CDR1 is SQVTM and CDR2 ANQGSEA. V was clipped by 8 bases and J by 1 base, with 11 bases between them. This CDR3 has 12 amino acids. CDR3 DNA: TGCAGCCCAGTTCGCAGGAACACTGAAGCTTTCTTT. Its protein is CSPVRRNTEAFF.

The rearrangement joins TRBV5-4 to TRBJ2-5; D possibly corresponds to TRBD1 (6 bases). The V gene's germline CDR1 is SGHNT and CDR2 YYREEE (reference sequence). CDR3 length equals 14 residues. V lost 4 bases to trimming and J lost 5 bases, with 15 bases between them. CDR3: CASSPGTMRETQYF. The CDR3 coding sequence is TGTGCCAGCAGCCCGGGGACAATGCGGGAGACCCAGTACTTC.

The DNA of the CDR3 is TGCAGCGTTGAAGATCCCAATTTGCGGGGAAATGAGCAGTTCTTC. Translation: CSVEDPNLRGNEQFF. The chain uses TRBV29-1 and TRBJ2-1; D perhaps matches TRBD2 (6 bases). Germline V lookup: CDR1 SQVTM, CDR2 ANQGSEA. Trimming removed 0 bases from V and 7 bases from J, with 16 bases in between. The CDR3 length is 15 residues.

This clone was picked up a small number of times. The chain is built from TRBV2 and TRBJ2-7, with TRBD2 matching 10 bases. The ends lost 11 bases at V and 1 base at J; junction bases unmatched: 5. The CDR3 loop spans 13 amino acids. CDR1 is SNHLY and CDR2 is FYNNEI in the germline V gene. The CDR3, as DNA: TGTGCCGGAACTAGCGGGACATCCTACGAGCAGTACTTC. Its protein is CAGTSGTSYEQYF.